This T cell receptor (beta chain) comes out of a study of T cells in Graves' hyperthyroidism and ophthalmopathy. Comment on this clonotype: Its cognate antigen is unknown. With a much larger clone just one base away, this may be a read error.

Amplified TCR beta CDR3 regions derived from RNA transcripts. HTBI primers were employed in a first-round RT-PCR of the TCR CDR3. TCRdb used MiXCR to reprocess the multiplex PCR reads, holding one entry per CDR3 protein. The data show 300,000 to 450,000 distinct CDR3 sequences, 15% to 18% seen once. The CDR3 is 11 amino acids. The germline CDR1 and CDR2 sequences are SNHLY and FYNNEI. Notes on the study in general: The model foresaw ophthalmopathy a median about 6.1 months prior to onset.

The rearrangement uses TRBV2 and TRBJ2-2; the D is unclear. The clonotype comes from a woman under 30 with Graves' hyperthyroidism that later progressed to Graves' ophthalmopathy. The sample consisted of blood. The CDR3 reads CASSIRDTLYF. The CDR3 nucleotides read TGTGCCAGCAGTATAAGAGATACGCTGTATTTT.